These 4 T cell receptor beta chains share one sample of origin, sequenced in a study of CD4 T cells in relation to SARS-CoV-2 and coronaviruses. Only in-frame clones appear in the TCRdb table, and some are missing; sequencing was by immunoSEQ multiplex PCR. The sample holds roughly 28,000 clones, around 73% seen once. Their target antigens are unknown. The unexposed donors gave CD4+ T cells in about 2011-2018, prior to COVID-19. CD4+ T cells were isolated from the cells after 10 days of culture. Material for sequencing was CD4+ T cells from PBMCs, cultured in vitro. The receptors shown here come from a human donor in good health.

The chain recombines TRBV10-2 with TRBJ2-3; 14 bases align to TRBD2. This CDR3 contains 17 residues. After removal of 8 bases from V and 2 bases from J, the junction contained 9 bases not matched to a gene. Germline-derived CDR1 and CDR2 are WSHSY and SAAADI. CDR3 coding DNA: TGCGCCAGCCCGTGGACTAGCGGGGGGCCGGTCACAGATACGCAGTATTTT. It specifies CASPWTSGGPVTDTQYF.

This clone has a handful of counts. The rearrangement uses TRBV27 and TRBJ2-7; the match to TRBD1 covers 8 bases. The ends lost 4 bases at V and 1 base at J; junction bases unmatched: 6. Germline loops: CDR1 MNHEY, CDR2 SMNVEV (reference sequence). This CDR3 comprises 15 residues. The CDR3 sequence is CASSWQGAGSYEQYF. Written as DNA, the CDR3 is TGTGCCAGCAGTTGGCAGGGGGCAGGTTCCTACGAGCAGTACTTC.

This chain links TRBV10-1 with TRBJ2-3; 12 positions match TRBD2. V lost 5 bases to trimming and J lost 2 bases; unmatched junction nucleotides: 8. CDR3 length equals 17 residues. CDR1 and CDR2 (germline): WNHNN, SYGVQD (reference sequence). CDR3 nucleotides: TGCGCCAGCAGTAGGTCGACTAGCGGGGGCTTCACAGATACGCAGTATTTT. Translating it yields CASSRSTSGGFTDTQYF.

CDR3 residues: CASSQWAARGYTF. The CDR3, as DNA: TGTGCCAGCAGCCAATGGGCAGCGAGGGGCTACACCTTC. The rearrangement joins TRBV3-1 (or the pseudogene TRBV3-2) to TRBJ1-2; no firm D call. The V end was cut by 2 bases, the J end by 8 bases, with 12 bases between. Per germline, CDR1 LGHDT and CDR2 YNNKEL (reference sequence). The CDR3 contains 13 residues.